The table lists the clone carrying this TCR beta chain with many counts. The antigen remains undetermined. J gave up 4 bases and V 4 bases, and 4 bases lay outside the gene matches. Germline V gene data show CDR1 as MNHNS and CDR2 as SASEGT. The CDR3 spans 14 residues. The sample belongs to a study of CD8+CD57+ T cells in acquired aplastic anemia. Study-wide background: Mean yield of DNA from sorted CD4+ and CD8+ cells was roughly 3.4 ug. CD4+ reads averaged approximately 9.9 million in healthy donors.

Notes on the study in general: Patients showed no significant difference from controls in CD8+ Simpson's diversity. Sharing between patients and controls was observed for some 27 CD8+ CDR3 sequences.

Profiling of TCR beta VDJ combinations and CDR3 sequences used genomic DNA as template. TCRdb called the reads again in MiXCR, with one record for every CDR3 protein. This sample has approximately 98,000 distinct CDR3 sequences, with 40% to 60% found just once. The V gene is TRBV6-1, the J gene TRBJ1-2, with TRBD1 matching over 9 bases. The TCR comes from a human donor in good health, serving as a control. Sequenced sample: sorted CD4+, CD8+, or CD8+CD57+ T cells (not recorded which) from PBMCs. The CDR3 DNA sequence: TGTGCCAGCAGTGCTACAGGGGGCGTCTATGGCTACACCTTC. The encoded protein is CASSATGGVYGYTF.